This T cell receptor beta chain was identified during a study of T cells after yellow fever vaccination. General observations from the study: Most clones from primary vaccination resurfaced after the booster (approximately 97% CD4, around 91% CD8). Weaker overall was a secondary response that nonetheless peaked faster, on day 5 versus 15.

Germline V gene sequence: CDR1 DFQATT, CDR2 SNEGSKA (reference sequence). V was shortened by 6 bases and J by 2 bases, with 16 bases between the two germline ends. This CDR3 contains 14 residues. This clonotype appeared once. What it recognizes is unknown. As TCR cDNA was made by 5'RACE template switching, a universal primer site and UMIs were added. TCRdb independently ran MiXCR on the 5' RACE reads; one entry per CDR3 protein. The data show under 500,000 distinct CDR3 sequences, 18% seen once. Sequenced here: PBMCs, sampled before the yellow fever booster vaccination. This chain links TRBV20-1 with TRBJ2-5, with D maybe TRBD2 (5 bases). This clonotype was obtained from a man aged 18 to 30 who received the YFV17D yellow fever vaccine. Here the CDR3 DNA reads TGCAGTGCCCGTCCAGCGGAGATGCAAGAGACCCAGTACTTC. It specifies CSARPAEMQETQYF.